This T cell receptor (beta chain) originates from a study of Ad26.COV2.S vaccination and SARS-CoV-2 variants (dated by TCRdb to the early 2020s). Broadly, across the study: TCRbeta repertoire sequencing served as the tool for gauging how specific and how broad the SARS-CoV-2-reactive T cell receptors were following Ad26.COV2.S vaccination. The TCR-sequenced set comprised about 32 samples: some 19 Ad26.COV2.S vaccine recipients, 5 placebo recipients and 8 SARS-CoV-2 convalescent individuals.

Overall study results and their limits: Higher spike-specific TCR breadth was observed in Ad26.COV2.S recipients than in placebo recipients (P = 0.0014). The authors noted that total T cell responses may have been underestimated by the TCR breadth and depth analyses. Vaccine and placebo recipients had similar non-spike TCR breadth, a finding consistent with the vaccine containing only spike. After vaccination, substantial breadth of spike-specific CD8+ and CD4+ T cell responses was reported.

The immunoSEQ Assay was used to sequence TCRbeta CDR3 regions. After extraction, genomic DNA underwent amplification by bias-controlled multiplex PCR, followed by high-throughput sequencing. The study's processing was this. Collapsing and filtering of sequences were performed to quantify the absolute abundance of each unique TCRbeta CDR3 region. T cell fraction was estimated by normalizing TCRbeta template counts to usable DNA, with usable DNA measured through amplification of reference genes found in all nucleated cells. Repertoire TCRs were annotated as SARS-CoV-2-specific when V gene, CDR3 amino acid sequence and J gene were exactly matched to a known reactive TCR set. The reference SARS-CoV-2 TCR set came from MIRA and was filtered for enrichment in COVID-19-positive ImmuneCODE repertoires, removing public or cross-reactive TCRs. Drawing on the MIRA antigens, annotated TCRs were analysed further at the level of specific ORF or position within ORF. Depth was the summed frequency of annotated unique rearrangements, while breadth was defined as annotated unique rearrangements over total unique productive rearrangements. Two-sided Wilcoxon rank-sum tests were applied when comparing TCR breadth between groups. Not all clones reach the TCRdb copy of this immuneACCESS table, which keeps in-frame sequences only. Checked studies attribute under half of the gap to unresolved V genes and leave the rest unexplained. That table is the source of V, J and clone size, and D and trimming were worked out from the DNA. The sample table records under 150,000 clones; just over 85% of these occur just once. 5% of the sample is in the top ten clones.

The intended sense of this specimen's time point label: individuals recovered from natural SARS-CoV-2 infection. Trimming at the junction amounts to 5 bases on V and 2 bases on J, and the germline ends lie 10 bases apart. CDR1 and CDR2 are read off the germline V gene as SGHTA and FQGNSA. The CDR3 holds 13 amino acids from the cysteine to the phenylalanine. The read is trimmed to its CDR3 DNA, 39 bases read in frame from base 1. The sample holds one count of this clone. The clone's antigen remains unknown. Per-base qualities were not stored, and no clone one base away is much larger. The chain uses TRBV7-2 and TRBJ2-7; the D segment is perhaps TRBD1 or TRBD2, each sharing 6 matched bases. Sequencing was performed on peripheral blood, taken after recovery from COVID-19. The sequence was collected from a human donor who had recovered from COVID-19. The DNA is TGTGCCAGCAGCCTCGGGGGCCCCTACGAGCAGTACTTC. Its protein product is CASSLGGPYEQYF.